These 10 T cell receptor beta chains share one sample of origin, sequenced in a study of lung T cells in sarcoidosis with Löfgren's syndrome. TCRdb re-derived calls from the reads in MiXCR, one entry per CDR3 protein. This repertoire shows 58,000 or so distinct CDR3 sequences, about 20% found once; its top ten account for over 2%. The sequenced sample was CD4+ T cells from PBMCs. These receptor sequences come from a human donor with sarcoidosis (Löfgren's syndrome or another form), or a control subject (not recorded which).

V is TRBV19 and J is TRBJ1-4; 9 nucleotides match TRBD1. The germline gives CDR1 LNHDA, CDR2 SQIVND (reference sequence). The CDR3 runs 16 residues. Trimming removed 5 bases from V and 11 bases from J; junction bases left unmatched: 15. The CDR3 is CASSLVLGTGLSKLFF. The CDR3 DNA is TGTGCCAGTAGTCTTGTTCTCGGGACAGGGCTATCGAAACTGTTTTTT.

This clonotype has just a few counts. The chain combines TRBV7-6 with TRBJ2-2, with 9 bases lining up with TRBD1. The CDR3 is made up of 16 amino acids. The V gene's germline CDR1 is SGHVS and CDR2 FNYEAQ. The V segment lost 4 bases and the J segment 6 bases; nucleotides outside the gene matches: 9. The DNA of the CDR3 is TGTGCCAGCAGCTCATCGGGAGACAGGGGGGCCGGGGAGCTGTTTTTT. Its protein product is CASSSSGDRGAGELFF.

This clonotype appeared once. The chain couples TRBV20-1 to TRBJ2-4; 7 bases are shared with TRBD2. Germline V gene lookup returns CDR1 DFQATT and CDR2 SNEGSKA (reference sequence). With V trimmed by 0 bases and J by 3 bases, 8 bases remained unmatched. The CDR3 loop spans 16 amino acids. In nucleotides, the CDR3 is TGCAGTGCTAGAGAACCGGGACTAAAGGGCAAAAACATTCAGTACTTC. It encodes CSAREPGLKGKNIQYF.

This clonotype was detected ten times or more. In nucleotides, the CDR3 is TGTGCCAGCAGTGCAATGACAGGGAACACTGAAGCTTTCTTT. It yields the protein CASSAMTGNTEAFF. The V and J genes are TRBV6-4 and TRBJ1-1; a possible D gene is TRBD1 (6 bases). The germline V gene encodes CDR1 MRHNA and CDR2 SNTAGT. This CDR3 region has 14 residues. The V end was cut by 4 bases, the J end by 1 base, with 10 bases between.

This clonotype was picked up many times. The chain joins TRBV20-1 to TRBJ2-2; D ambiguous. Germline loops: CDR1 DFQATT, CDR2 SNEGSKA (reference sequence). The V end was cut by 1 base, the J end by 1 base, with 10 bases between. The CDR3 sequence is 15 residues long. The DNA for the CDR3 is TGCAGTGCTAGAGCCGGGCGAAAGAACACCGGGGAGCTGTTTTTT. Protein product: CSARAGRKNTGELFF.

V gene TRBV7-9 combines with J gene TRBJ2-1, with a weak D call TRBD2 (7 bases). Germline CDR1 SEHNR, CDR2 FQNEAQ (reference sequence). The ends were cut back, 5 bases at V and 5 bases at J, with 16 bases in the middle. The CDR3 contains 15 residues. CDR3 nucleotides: TGTGCCAGCAGCCGACCGGGGGGCAGAAACAATGAGCAGTTCTTC. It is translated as CASSRPGGRNNEQFF.

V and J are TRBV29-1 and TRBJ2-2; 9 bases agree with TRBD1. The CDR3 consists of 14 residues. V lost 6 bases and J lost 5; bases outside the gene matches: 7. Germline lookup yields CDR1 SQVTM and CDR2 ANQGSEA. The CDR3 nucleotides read TGCAGCGTGGAAAGGGGACAGGGAACCGGGGAGCTGTTTTTT. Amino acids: CSVERGQGTGELFF.

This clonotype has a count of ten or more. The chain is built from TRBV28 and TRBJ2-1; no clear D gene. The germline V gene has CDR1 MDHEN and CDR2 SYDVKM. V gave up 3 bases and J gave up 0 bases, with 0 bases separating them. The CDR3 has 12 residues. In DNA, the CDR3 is TGTGCCAGCAGTTTCTCCTACAATGAGCAGTTCTTC. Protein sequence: CASSFSYNEQFF.

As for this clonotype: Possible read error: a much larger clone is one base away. The CDR3 loop is CASSLSGQGGNAIYF. The CDR3 DNA is TGTGCCAGCAGTTTATCGGGACAGGGAGGAAACGCCATATATTTT. This chain joins TRBV27 and TRBJ1-3; TRBD1 matches 9 bases. CDR1 is MNHEY, CDR2 SMNVEV, per germline (reference sequence). The CDR3 sequence is 15 residues long.

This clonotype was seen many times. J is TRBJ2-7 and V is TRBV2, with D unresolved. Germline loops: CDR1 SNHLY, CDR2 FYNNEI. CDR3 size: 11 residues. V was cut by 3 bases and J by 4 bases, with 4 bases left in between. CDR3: CASSDMYEQYV. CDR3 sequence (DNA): TGTGCCAGCAGTGATATGTACGAGCAGTACGTC.